Here is one T cell receptor beta chain with its context. As yet, its antigen is unknown. Primers included in the PCR were 60 Vbeta and 13 Jbeta primers. Profiled with immunoSEQ multiplex PCR; TCRdb holds only in-frame clones, not every one. The table shows about 160,000 clones, with roughly 82% occurring only once. Germline loops: CDR1 SGHNT, CDR2 YYREEE (reference sequence). The CDR3 totals 15 residues. The trim removed 5 bases at V and 1 base at J, leaving 4 bases unmatched. This sample was included in a study of cytomegalovirus exposure and HLA in healthy donors. Study findings and constraints: Most CMV-associated TCR beta chains were later found to appear HLA-restricted. Later, TCR association rates were found to vary by HLA locus, highest for DRB1 and lowest for HLA-C.

Sequenced material: PBMCs. This chain links TRBV5-4 with TRBJ2-1; TRBD2 matches 9 bases. The TCR comes from a woman aged 25 to 45 in good health and CMV-seronegative. CDR3 sequence (DNA): TGTGCCAGCAGTCTAGCGGGGCTATCCTACAATGAGCAGTTCTTC. This translates into CASSLAGLSYNEQFF.